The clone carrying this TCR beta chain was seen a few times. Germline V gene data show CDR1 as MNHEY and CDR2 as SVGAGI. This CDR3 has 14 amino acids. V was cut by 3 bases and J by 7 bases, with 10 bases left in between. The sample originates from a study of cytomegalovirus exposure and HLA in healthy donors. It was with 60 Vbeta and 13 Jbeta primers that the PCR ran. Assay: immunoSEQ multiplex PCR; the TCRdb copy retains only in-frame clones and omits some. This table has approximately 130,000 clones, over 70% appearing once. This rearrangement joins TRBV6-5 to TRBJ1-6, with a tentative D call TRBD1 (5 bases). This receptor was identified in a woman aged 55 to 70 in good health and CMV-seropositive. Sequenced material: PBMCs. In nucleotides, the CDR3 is TGTGCCAGCAGTTATGCGGGGCAAAATTCACCCCTCCACTTT. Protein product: CASSYAGQNSPLHF.